This TCR beta chain emerged from a study of blood T cells in healthy people across ages (dated by TCRdb to the mid-2010s). About the investigation overall: In model experiments, roughly one uniquely barcoded TCR beta cDNA molecule per two T cells was captured by template switching. To track age-related changes in TCR beta repertoire diversity, the study relied on deep sequencing normalized with unique cDNA molecular identifiers. Donors were grouped into four age groups: young (average approximately 16 years), middle-aged (around 39), aged (approximately 58) and long-lived (about 82). Donors of different ages were randomly distributed across sequencing lanes to avoid experimental bias. For two donors (one aged 18 to 29 and one aged 80 or older), the study analyzed two additional independent replicas of 1 million unique cDNA reads from the same blood draw.

Overall results and qualifications from the work: Because the CMV infection status of the donors was unknown, age-related changes in expanded clonotypes may potentially have been confounded. As age increased, observed TCR beta diversity per million T cells dropped in a roughly linear way, and a significant reduction was already evident by age about 40. Since profiling was done on bulk unsorted PBMCs, naive and antigen-experienced compartments could not be conclusively compared. Compared with the aged group, the long-lived group had more naive CD4+ T cells, fewer expanded clones and increased TCR diversity, a pattern suggesting age selection. The percentage of naive T cells measured by flow cytometry correlated strongly with observed TCR beta diversity. Total diversity estimates from one million sequenced T cells were considered lower bounds and underestimates.

Libraries were made using 5' RACE. Sequencing was carried out with an Illumina HiSeq 2500. The second PCR ran for roughly 7 to 11 cycles and used a J-beta primer mix along with a sample-barcoded 5' primer. A template-switch 5' adaptor carrying 12 random nucleotides introduced a unique molecular identifier onto each TCR beta cDNA molecule. Each sample yielded at least 2.5 million CDR3-containing paired-end reads. First-strand cDNA synthesis was performed from all RNA using the Mint cDNA synthesis kit, with priming by a TRBC-specific oligonucleotide. Following uracil-DNA glycosylase treatment, a first 18-cycle PCR with universal primers M1SS and BC2_uni_R was performed on all cDNA. From the authors' description of their analysis: Normalization of each sample was performed by random selection of 1 million high-quality reads, each carrying a distinct molecular identifier. Instead of being binned into consensus sequences, reads with shared molecular identifiers were discarded. MiTCR, set to a Q25 quality threshold and the strictest error-elimination algorithm, was used for CDR3 identification, clonotype clustering and error correction. A nonparametric unseen species model with Euler transformation was used to estimate lower-bound total TCR beta diversity. Clones were called with MiXCR by TCRdb after fastp trimmed the public reads at Q25, and only in-frame beta chains were retained. Each entry is one CDR3 protein sequence, shown with its most common DNA and genes. These V and J calls derive from TCRdb rather than the authors' analysis. Recorded for this sample are hundreds of thousands of distinct CDR3 sequences; less than 35% of them occurred a single time. Clones ranked in the top ten supply approximately 14% of the sample.

The roughly 38 donors, aged about 6 to 100 years, were systemically healthy Caucasian individuals from Russia. Each donor gave around 9.9 milliliters of peripheral blood, collected into EDTA-treated Vacutainer tubes. Ficoll-Paque density-gradient centrifugation was used to isolate PBMCs, with at least 6.5 million per sample. Total RNA was extracted from PBMCs with Trizol reagent, with at least 6 micrograms obtained per sample. For every donor, flow cytometry on a PBMC aliquot measured the percentage of naive CD45RAhigh/CD27high T cells. The trim is 6 bases for V and 3 bases for J, with a gap of 5 bases between the germline ends. The CDR3 spans 11 residues, counting both ends. Only the CDR3 DNA stays, 33 bases, in frame from base 1. Looking up the germline V gene yields CDR1 KGHDR and CDR2 SFDVKD. Comment on this clonotype: Its antigen remains undetermined. A much larger clone differs from this one at a single base, so this may be a read error. This is likely a read error, given that the CDR3 carries no conserved phenylalanine or tryptophan at its end.

The clonotype originates from a woman older than 75 in good health. The chain is made from TRBV24-1 and TRBJ2-7, with no confident D gene call. The sequenced sample was blood. The nucleotides read TGTGCCACCAGTCGAGGCTACGAGCAGTACTGC. Its coded protein is CATSRGYEQYC.